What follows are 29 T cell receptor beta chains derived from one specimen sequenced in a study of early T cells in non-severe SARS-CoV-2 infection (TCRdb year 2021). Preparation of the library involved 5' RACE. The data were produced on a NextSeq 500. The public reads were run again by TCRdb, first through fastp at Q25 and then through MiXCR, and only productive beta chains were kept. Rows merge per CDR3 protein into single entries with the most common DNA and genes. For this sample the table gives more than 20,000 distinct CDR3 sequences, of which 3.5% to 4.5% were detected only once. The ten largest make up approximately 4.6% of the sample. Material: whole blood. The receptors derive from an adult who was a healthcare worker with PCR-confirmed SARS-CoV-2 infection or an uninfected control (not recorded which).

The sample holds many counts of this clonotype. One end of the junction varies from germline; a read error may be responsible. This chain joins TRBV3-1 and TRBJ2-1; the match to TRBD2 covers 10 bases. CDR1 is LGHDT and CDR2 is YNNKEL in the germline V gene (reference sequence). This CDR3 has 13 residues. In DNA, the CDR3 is TGTGCCAGCAGCTCCCAGTTAGCGGGGGGACTTCTCTTC. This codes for CASSSQLAGGLLF.

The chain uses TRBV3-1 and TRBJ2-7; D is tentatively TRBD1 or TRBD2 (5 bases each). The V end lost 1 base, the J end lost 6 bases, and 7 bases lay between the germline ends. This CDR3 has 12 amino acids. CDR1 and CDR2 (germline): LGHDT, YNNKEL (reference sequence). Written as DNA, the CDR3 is TGTGCCAGCAGCCAAGGAGGGGCCGAGCAGTACTTC. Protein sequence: CASSQGGAEQYF.

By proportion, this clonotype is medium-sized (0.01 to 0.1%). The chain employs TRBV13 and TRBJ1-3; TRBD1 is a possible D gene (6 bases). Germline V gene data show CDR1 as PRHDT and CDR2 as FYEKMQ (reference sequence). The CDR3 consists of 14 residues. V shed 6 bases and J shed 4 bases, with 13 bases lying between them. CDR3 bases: TGTGCCAGCAGTATTGGGGGCGCCGGAAACACCATATATTTT. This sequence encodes CASSIGGAGNTIYF.

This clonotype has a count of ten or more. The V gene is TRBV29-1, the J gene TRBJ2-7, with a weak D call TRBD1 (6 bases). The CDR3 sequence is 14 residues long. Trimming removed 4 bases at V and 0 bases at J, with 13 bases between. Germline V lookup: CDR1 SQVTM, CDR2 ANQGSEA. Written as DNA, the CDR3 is TGCAGCGTTGGTGCCAGGGGACGCTCCTACGAGCAGTACTTC. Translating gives CSVGARGRSYEQYF.

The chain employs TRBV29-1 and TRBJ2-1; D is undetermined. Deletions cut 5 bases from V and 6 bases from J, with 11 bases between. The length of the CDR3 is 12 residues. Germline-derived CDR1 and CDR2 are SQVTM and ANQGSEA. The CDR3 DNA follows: TGCAGCGTTTACAGATCTTCCAATGAGCAGTTCTTC. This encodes CSVYRSSNEQFF.

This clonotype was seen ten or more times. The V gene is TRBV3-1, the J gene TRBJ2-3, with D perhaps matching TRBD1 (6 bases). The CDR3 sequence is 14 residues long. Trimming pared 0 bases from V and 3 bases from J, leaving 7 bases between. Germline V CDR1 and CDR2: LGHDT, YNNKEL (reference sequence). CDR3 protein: CASSQERGTDTQYF. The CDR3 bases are TGTGCCAGCAGCCAAGAGAGGGGGACAGATACGCAGTATTTT.

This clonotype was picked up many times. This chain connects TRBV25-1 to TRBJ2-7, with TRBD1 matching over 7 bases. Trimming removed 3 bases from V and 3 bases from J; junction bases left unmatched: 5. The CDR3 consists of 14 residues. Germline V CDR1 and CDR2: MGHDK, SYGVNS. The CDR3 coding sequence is TGTGCCAGCAGTGAGACAGGGCTTTACTACGAGCAGTACTTC. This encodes CASSETGLYYEQYF.

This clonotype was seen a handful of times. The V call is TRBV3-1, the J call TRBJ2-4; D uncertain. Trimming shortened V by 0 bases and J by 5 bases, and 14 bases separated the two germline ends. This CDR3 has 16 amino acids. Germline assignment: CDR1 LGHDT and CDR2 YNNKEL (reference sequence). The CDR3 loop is CASSQDRRAEENIQYF. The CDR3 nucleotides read TGTGCCAGCAGCCAAGATAGAAGGGCTGAGGAAAACATTCAGTACTTC.

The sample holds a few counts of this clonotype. CDR3 sequence: CASSEDGGRSTGELFF. The CDR3 DNA follows: TGTGCCAGCAGTGAAGACGGCGGCAGGTCCACCGGGGAGCTGTTTTTT. This rearrangement joins TRBV6-1 to TRBJ2-2; D is undetermined. Germline-derived CDR1 and CDR2 are MNHNS and SASEGT. V dropped 1 base and J dropped 4 bases, with 13 bases sitting between them. This CDR3 spans 16 amino acids.

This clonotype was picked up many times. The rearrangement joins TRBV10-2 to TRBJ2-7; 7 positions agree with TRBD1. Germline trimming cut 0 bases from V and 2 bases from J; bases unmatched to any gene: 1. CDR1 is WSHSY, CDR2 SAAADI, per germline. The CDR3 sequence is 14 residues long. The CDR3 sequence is CASSESGQAYEQYF. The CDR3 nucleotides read TGCGCCAGCAGTGAGTCTGGACAGGCCTACGAGCAGTACTTC.

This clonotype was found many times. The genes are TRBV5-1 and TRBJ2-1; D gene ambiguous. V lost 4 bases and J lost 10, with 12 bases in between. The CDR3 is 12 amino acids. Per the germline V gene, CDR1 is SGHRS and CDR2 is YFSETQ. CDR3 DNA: TGCGCCAGCAGCCCCAACTTGCGCGAGCAGTTCTTC. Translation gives CASSPNLREQFF.

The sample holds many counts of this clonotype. The CDR3 loop reads CASSKSGTGGSPLHF. The CDR3 DNA follows: TGTGCCAGCAGTAAATCCGGGACAGGGGGTTCACCCCTCCACTTT. This chain joins TRBV6-5 and TRBJ1-6; 11 bases match TRBD1. This CDR3 is 15 amino acids long. The V segment lost 5 bases and the J segment 9 bases; nucleotides outside the gene matches: 6. From germline, CDR1 is MNHEY and CDR2 SVGAGI.

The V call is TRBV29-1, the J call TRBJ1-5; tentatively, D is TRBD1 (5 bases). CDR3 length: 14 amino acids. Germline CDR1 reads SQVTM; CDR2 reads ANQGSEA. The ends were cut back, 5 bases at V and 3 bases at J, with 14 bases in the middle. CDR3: CSVSSRGDNQPQHF. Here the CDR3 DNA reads TGCAGCGTTTCGAGTCGGGGGGACAATCAGCCCCAGCATTTT.

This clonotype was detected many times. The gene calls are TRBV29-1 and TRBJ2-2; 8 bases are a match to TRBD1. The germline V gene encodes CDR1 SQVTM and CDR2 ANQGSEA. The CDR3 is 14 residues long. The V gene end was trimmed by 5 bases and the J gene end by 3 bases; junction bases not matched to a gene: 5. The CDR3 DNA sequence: TGCAGCGTTCGGGACAGGCTCTACACCGGGGAGCTGTTTTTT. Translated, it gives CSVRDRLYTGELFF.

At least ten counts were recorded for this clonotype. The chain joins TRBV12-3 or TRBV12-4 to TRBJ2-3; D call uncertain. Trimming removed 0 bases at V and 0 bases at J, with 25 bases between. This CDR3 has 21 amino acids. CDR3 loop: CASSLALSIVRTSDSTDTQYF. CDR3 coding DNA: TGTGCCAGCAGTTTAGCGCTGAGTATAGTGAGGACGTCCGATAGCACAGATACGCAGTATTTT.

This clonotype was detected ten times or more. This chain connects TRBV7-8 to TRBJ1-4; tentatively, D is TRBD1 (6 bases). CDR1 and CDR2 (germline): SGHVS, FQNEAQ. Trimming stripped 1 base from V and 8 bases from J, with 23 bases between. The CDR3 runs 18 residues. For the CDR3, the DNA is TGTGCCAGCAGCTTAGGAGGGCCTTTAGGGACACAAGAGGAAAAACTGTTTTTT. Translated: CASSLGGPLGTQEEKLFF.

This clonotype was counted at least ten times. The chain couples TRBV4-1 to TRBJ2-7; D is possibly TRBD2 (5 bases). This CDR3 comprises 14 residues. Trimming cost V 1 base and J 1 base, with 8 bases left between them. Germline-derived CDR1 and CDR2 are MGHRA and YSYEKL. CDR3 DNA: TGCGCCAGCAGCCAAGTCGCGGGTTCCTACGAGCAGTACTTC. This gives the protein CASSQVAGSYEQYF.

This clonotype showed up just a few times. Written as DNA, the CDR3 is TGTGCCAGCAGCTTGGGACAGGACAATGAGCAGTTCTTC. This sequence encodes CASSLGQDNEQFF. The chain couples TRBV11-1 to TRBJ2-1; 8 positions match TRBD1. Per the germline V gene, CDR1 is SGHAT and CDR2 is FQDESV (reference sequence). The J segment lost 5 bases and the V segment lost 3 bases, leaving 0 bases of the junction unmatched. This CDR3 region has 13 residues.

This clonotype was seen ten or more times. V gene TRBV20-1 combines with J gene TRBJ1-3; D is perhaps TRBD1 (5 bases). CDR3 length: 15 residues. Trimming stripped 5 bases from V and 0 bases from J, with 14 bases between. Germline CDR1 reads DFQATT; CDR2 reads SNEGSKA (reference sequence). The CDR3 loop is CSARKRDSSGNTIYF. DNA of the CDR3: TGCAGTGCTCGAAAACGTGACAGCTCTGGAAACACCATATATTTT.

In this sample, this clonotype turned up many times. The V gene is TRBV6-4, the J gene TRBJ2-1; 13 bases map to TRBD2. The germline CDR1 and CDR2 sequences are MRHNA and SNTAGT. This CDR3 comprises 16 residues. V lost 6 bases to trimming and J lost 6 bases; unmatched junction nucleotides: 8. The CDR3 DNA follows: TGTGCCAGCAGCCCTAGGACTAGCGGGAGAATCAATGAGCAGTTCTTC. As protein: CASSPRTSGRINEQFF.

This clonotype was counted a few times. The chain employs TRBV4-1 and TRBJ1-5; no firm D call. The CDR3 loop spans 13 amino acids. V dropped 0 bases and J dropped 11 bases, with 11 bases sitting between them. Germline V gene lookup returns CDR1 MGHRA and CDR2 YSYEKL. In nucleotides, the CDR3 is TGCGCCAGCAGCCAAGATCTAGGAACGACCCAGCATTTT. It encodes CASSQDLGTTQHF.

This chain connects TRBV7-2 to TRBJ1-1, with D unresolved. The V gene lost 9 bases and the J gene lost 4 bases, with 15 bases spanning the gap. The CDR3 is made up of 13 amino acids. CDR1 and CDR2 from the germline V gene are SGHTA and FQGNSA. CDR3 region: CASSLVRVTEAFF. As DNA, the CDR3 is TGTGCCAGTTCCCTTGTGAGGGTCACTGAAGCTTTCTTT.

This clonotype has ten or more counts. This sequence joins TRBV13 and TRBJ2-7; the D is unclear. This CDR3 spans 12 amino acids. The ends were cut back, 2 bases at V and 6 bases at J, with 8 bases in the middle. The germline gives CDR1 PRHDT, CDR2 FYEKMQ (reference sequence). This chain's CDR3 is CASSLTGSEQYF. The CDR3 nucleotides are TGTGCCAGCAGCTTAACTGGCTCCGAGCAGTACTTC.

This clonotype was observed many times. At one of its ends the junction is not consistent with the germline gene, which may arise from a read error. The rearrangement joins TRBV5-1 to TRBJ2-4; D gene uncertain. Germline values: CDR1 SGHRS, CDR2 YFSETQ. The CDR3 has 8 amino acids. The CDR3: CASSARWF. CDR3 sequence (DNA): TGCGCCAGCAGCGCCCGGTGGTTC. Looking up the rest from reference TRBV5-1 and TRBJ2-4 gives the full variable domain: KAGVTQTPRYLIKTRGQQVTLSCSPISGHRSVSWYQQTPGQGLQFLFEYFSETQRNKGNFPGRFSGRQFSNSRSEMNVSTLELGDSALYLCASSARWFGAGTRLSVL.

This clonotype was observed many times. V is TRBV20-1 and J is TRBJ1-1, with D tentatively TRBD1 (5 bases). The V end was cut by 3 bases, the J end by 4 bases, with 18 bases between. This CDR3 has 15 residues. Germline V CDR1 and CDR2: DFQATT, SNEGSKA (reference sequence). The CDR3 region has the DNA TGCAGTGCTAGGGGGGGGGATGGTTCCGGCACTGAAGCTTTCTTT. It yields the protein CSARGGDGSGTEAFF.

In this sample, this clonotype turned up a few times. In nucleotides, the CDR3 is TGTGCCAGCAGCCAAATAGGGGAGAACACTGAAGCTTTCTTT. It encodes CASSQIGENTEAFF. The gene calls are TRBV4-2 and TRBJ1-1; D may be TRBD1 (5 bases). The germline V and J ends were trimmed by 2 bases and 1 base, with 8 bases remaining between them. CDR1 and CDR2 (germline): LGHNA, YNFKEQ. There are 14 residues in the CDR3.

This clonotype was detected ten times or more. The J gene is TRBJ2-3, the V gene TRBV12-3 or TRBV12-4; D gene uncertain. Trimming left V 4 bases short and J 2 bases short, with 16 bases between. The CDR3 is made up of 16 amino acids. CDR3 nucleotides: TGTGCCAGCAGTTCGATAACAGTACTATCCACAGATACGCAGTATTTT. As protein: CASSSITVLSTDTQYF.

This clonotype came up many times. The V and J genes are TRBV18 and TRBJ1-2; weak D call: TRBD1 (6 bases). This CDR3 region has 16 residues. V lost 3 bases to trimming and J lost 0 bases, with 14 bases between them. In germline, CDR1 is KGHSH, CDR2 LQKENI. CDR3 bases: TGTGCCAGCTCACCTAGGGACACGAGGACTAACTATGGCTACACCTTC. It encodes CASSPRDTRTNYGYTF.

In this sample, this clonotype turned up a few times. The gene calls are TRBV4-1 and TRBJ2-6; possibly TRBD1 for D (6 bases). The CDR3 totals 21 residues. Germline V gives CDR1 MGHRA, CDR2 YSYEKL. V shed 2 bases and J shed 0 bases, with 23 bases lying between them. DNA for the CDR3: TGCGCCAGCAGCCAAAAAACCCCCGGGACAACCTTCCTCTCTGGGGCCAACGTCCTGACTTTC. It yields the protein CASSQKTPGTTFLSGANVLTF.